What follows describes a single T cell receptor beta chain. Its antigen is currently unknown. These data are taken from a study of chemoradiotherapy in HPV16-positive cancers. Notes on the study in general: Candidate HPV-specific clones and E7-related TCR motifs grew in tumor during treatment. HPV-specific T cells were functionally defined from only a couple of HPV16-positive patients.

The length of the CDR3 is 16 residues. CDR1 and CDR2 (germline): MNHEY, SMNVEV (reference sequence). The V end lost 7 bases, the J end lost 3 bases, and 22 bases lay between the germline ends. Assay used: immunoSEQ multiplex PCR; TCRdb lists only in-frame clones, some missing. The sample includes some 8,300 clones, about 75% of them seen just once. V and J are TRBV27 and TRBJ2-7; TRBD1 is a possible D gene (6 bases). The receptor's source is a human donor with HPV-associated anogenital cancer. The material sequenced was tumor tissue, taken from a patient who underwent chemoradiotherapy. CDR3 amino acids: CASTPGVSVSNYEQYF. The DNA of the CDR3 is TGTGCCAGCACCCCAGGGGTTAGCGTCTCGAACTACGAGCAGTACTTC.